This T cell receptor (beta chain) was captured in a study of T cells in Graves' hyperthyroidism and ophthalmopathy (dated by TCRdb to the late 2010s). At the level of the whole study: Peripheral blood was collected at initial diagnosis, before any treatment. Once sampling was done, hyperthyroidism patients were given methimazole at a starting dose of 30 mg daily, whereas ophthalmopathy patients were given high-dose intravenous methylprednisolone. In about 6 Graves' hyperthyroidism patients, the study also compared T-cell repertoires from thyroid tissue with T-cell repertoires from blood. The paper describes TCR Vbeta CDR3 sequencing of some 130 peripheral blood samples, made up of roughly 40 ophthalmopathy patients, some 76 hyperthyroidism patients and around 17 progressor patients. The roughly 99 discovery patients were divided at random into training and test sets in a 7:3 ratio. To identify distinguishing TCR V-J signatures, a discovery cohort of around 98 patients was used, comprising 43 with Graves' ophthalmopathy and 57 with stable Graves' hyperthyroidism. Prospective prediction of ophthalmopathy was tested in an independent validation cohort of 18 to 20 hyperthyroidism patients and approximately 17 patients who later progressed to ophthalmopathy.

General findings and caveats noted by the study authors: Sample size was not statistically predetermined, and investigators were not blinded to group allocation. Most expanded thyroid clonotypes (frequency above 0.001) were also found in blood, which suggests that blood repertoires may mirror thyroid immune responses. In cross-validation, a model built on a 13 V-J signature told ophthalmopathy apart from stable hyperthyroidism with approximately 91% sensitivity and approximately 81% specificity, and in testing the same model reached 80%/75%. In validation, the model predicted progression to ophthalmopathy with over 65% sensitivity and approximately 72% specificity, a median of 6.5 months before onset.

Stable Graves' hyperthyroidism was defined as the absence of progression to ophthalmopathy over 18 months of follow-up. Hyperthyroidism patients were aged 18 to 65 years and newly diagnosed, with disease duration of less than 2 months. Exclusion was applied to patients with uncontrolled infections, other autoimmune diseases, pregnancy or lactation. Clinical symptoms, serum thyroxine and TRAb, thyroid ultrasound, and orbital computed tomography formed the basis for the diagnoses. PBMCs were separated from 8 to 10 ml of fresh peripheral blood using Ficoll-Paque density gradient centrifugation. Trizol reagent was used to extract total RNA, and RNA quality was then checked on an Agilent 2100 Bioanalyzer. For this clonotype: No antigen is known for it. There are no base qualities to consult, and no much larger clone falls within one base.

The germline ends are 7 bases apart after V is trimmed by 0 bases and J by 7 bases. The CDR3 numbers 13 residues from cysteine through phenylalanine. Only CDR3 DNA is held: 39 bases, read in frame from base 1. As encoded in the germline V gene (reference sequence), CDR1 is GTSNPN while CDR2 is SVGIG. The TCR beta CDR3 regions were amplified from the RNA transcripts. The TCR CDR3 was subjected to a first round of RT-PCR using the HTBI primer set and the Qiagen OneStep RT-PCR kit. Libraries were constructed in a second round of multiplex PCR, after which size selection and purification were carried out. Libraries were sequenced paired-end with 100 bp reads on an Illumina HiSeq2000. In the source study's methods: SOAPnuke was used to process the raw data, removing reads that contained adapters or uncalled bases, had a mean Phred below 15, or lacked an exact match to the constant primer or identifier. COPE v1.2.5 was used to merge high-quality paired reads, and clonotypes were defined as unique nucleotide sequences. Clonotypes were aligned to IMGT TRBV, TRBD and TRBJ reference segments using MiTCR v1.1. Analysis was restricted to V-J combinations with a frequency above 0.0001, which covered about 99% of repertoires. The TCS score was defined as F50 (clonal expansion) divided by E x V (chaos), with BLOSUM62-based TCRdist calculated between CDR3 peptides within each V-J. Welch's t-statistics and random forest reduced 500 to 550 V-J features to some 14, which were used in a naive Bayes classifier (R e1071). TCRdb handled the public reads itself, with Q25 trimming in fastp and clone calling in MiXCR, and kept productive beta chains. Each entry merges the rows of one CDR3 protein and shows their most common DNA and genes. What appears here as the V and J calls and clone size reflects TCRdb's work, not the paper's. Across this sample there are roughly 720,000 distinct CDR3 sequences, with roughly 17% seen only once. The biggest ten clones account for less than 20% of the sample.

The sample taken for sequencing was blood. The sequence joins TRBV30 to TRBJ1-6; no confident D gene assignment can be made. The sequence was obtained from a man aged 45-60 years with Graves' hyperthyroidism. The encoded CDR3 is CAWSVYGNSPLHF. The DNA sequence is as follows: TGTGCCTGGAGTGTCTATGGGAATTCACCCCTCCACTTT.